The 26 T cell receptor beta chains in this list originate from one sample, sequenced in a study of shared clonotypes between healthy human individuals. Naive CD8 cells lacked CD45RO and underwent positive selection for CCR7, leaving out terminally differentiated effector memory CD45RA+ cells. Sequencing was performed with immunoSEQ multiplex PCR; in TCRdb, only in-frame clones are kept and a portion is missing. The sample yields fewer than 1 million clones, 96% seen once. The sample comprised naive CD8+ T cells sorted from blood. Receptor source: a man between 25 and 39 years old in good health.

Here the CDR3 reads CASSPRLAGGPIAKNIQYF. The CDR3 nucleotides are TGTGCCAGCAGCCCTCGACTAGCGGGAGGACCTATAGCCAAAAACATTCAGTACTTC. The chain joins TRBV7-2 to TRBJ2-4; 13 positions match TRBD2. V was pared by 5 bases and J by 0 bases, with 10 bases of the junction left unmatched. This CDR3 region has 19 residues. Germline-derived CDR1 and CDR2 are SGHTA and FQGNSA.

This clone was counted once. V gene TRBV7-8 combines with J gene TRBJ1-2; 7 bases fit TRBD1. The V and J ends lost 5 bases and 3 bases, in that order; junction bases with no gene match: 9. The CDR3 has 15 amino acids. CDR1 SGHVS and CDR2 FQNEAQ come from the germline V gene. CDR3 sequence reads: CASSPRQGSHYGYTF. As DNA, the CDR3 is TGTGCCAGCAGCCCGCGACAGGGTTCTCACTATGGCTACACCTTC. The whole variable domain, remainder taken from reference TRBV7-8 and TRBJ1-2, is GAGVSQSPRYKVAKRGQDVALRCDPISGHVSLFWYQQALGQGPEFLTYFQNEAQLDKSGLPSDRFFAERPEGSVSTLKIQRTQQEDSAVYLCASSPRQGSHYGYTFGSGTRLTVV.

J is TRBJ1-1 and V is TRBV11-2; D unclear. There are 14 residues in the CDR3. The V gene's germline CDR1 is SGHAT and CDR2 FQNNGV. The ends were cut back, 5 bases at V and 3 bases at J, with 13 bases in the middle. CDR3 nucleotide sequence: TGTGCCAGCAGCAGATTGGGCTTGGACACTGAAGCTTTCTTT. This translates into CASSRLGLDTEAFF.

This chain joins TRBV27 and TRBJ2-1, with a tentative D call TRBD1 (6 bases). Germline assignment: CDR1 MNHEY and CDR2 SMNVEV (reference sequence). V lost 3 bases and J 6 bases, leaving 9 bases between the germline ends. CDR3 length equals 13 residues. The CDR3 here is CASSLARGNEQFF. The CDR3 nucleotides read TGTGCCAGCAGTTTGGCCAGGGGCAATGAGCAGTTCTTC.

The chain recombines TRBV6-5 with TRBJ2-2; weak D call: TRBD2 (6 bases). Trimming left V 9 bases short and J 7 bases short, with 12 bases between. Germline CDR1 is MNHEY and CDR2 is SVGAGI. The CDR3 has 12 amino acids. The CDR3 nucleotides read TGTGCCAGTTCTATCGGGGGCGGGGAGCTGTTTTTT. Amino acids: CASSIGGGELFF.

V is TRBV9 and J is TRBJ1-3, with D unclear. Trimming pared 0 bases from V and 0 bases from J, leaving 7 bases between. Germline V CDR1 and CDR2: SGDLS, YYNGEE. This CDR3 spans 15 amino acids. The CDR3: CASSVESGSGNTIYF. CDR3 DNA sequence: TGTGCCAGCAGCGTAGAGAGTGGCTCTGGAAACACCATATATTTT.

V is TRBV6-7 and J is TRBJ1-1, with D possibly TRBD1 on 5 matching bases. TRBV6-7 qualifies as an ORF whose function is uncertain. Trimming took off 7 bases at V and 0 bases at J, with 21 bases between the two ends. The CDR3 runs to 17 residues. The CDR3 bases are TGTGCCAGCATCCCCCTTTTAGGGGCGGACGTGAACACTGAAGCTTTCTTT. The encoded protein is CASIPLLGADVNTEAFF.

The chain couples TRBV28 to TRBJ2-7, with TRBD1 identical over 8 bases. Looked up from germline, CDR1 is MDHEN and CDR2 is SYDVKM. This CDR3 is built from 14 residues. V lost 7 bases, J lost 2 bases, and 7 bases stayed unmatched. This CDR3 reads CASTRLDRAYEQYF. CDR3 coding DNA: TGTGCCAGCACCCGACTGGACAGGGCCTACGAGCAGTACTTC.

The chain couples TRBV6-5 to TRBJ1-2; D is ambiguous. The V and J ends lost 6 bases and 4 bases respectively, with 6 bases between them. Germline assignment: CDR1 MNHEY and CDR2 SVGAGI. CDR3 length: 11 amino acids. Here the CDR3 reads CASRQRYGYTF. CDR3 nucleotide sequence: TGTGCCAGCAGACAGCGCTATGGCTACACCTTC.

The chain joins TRBV7-9 to TRBJ1-1; tentative D call: TRBD1 (5 bases). The CDR3 totals 17 residues. V shed 7 bases and J shed 1 base, with 22 bases lying between them. Germline V lookup: CDR1 SEHNR, CDR2 FQNEAQ (reference sequence). The CDR3 nucleotides read TGTGCCAGCACATACGCACCGACAGTTCCCCCGAACACTGAAGCTTTCTTT. Translated: CASTYAPTVPPNTEAFF. Together with reference TRBV7-9 and TRBJ1-1, the CDR3 gives the full variable domain: DTGVSQNPRHKITKRGQNVTFRCDPISEHNRLYWYRQTLGQGPEFLTYFQNEAQLEKSRLLSDRFSAERPKGSFSTLEIQRTEQGDSAMYLCASTYAPTVPPNTEAFFGQGTRLTVV.

This clone was observed once. This chain links TRBV14 with TRBJ2-3; 14 bases fit TRBD2. This CDR3 spans 18 amino acids. With 2 bases clipped from V and 2 bases from J, the junction kept 6 bases outside the gene matches. The germline V gene encodes CDR1 SGHDN and CDR2 FVKESK. CDR3 DNA: TGTGCCAGCAGCCAAAGGGGACTAGCGGGAGAGATCACAGATACGCAGTATTTT. Protein product: CASSQRGLAGEITDTQYF.

The V call is TRBV11-2, the J call TRBJ2-7; no definite D call. Germline CDR1 SGHAT, CDR2 FQNNGV. V was trimmed by 1 base and J by 2 bases, leaving 9 bases between them. CDR3 size: 14 residues. CDR3 sequence: CASSLGPSTYEQYF. The CDR3 DNA follows: TGTGCCAGCAGCTTAGGACCGTCCACCTACGAGCAGTACTTC. The whole variable domain, remainder taken from reference TRBV11-2 and TRBJ2-7, is EAGVAQSPRYKIIEKRQSVAFWCNPISGHATLYWYQQILGQGPKLLIQFQNNGVVDDSQLPKDRFSAERLKGVDSTLKIQPAKLEDSAVYLCASSLGPSTYEQYFGPGTRLTVT.

The chain is built from TRBV29-1 and TRBJ1-1; D is perhaps TRBD1 (5 bases). Germline assignment: CDR1 SQVTM and CDR2 ANQGSEA. The CDR3 length is 13 residues. The germline V and J ends were trimmed by 4 bases and 1 base, with 10 bases remaining between them. The CDR3 loop is CSVVTQGNTEAFF. CDR3 nucleotides: TGCAGCGTTGTTACGCAGGGGAACACTGAAGCTTTCTTT.

Points on this clone: Additional DNA sequences in this sample encode the identical CDR3. The chain has TRBV9 and TRBJ2-3, with 7 bases that match TRBD2. V was clipped by 3 bases and J by 0 bases; unmatched bases: 4. The germline V gene has CDR1 SGDLS and CDR2 YYNGEE. The CDR3 totals 15 residues. CDR3: CASSDSGSSTDTQYF. The CDR3 DNA is TGTGCCAGCAGCGATAGCGGGTCTAGCACAGATACGCAGTATTTT. The complete variable domain, with remaining parts taken from reference TRBV9 and TRBJ2-3, reads DSGVTQTPKHLITATGQRVTLRCSPRSGDLSVYWYQQSLDQGLQFLIQYYNGEERAKGNILERFSAQQFPDLHSELNLSSLELGDSALYFCASSDSGSSTDTQYFGPGTRLTVL.

This chain connects TRBV27 to TRBJ1-2; no definite D call. The CDR3 has 14 amino acids. From germline, CDR1 is MNHEY and CDR2 SMNVEV (reference sequence). V shed 5 bases and J shed 3 bases, with 13 bases lying between them. CDR3 amino acids: CASSPRVYDYGYTF. Written as DNA, the CDR3 is TGTGCCAGCAGTCCAAGGGTTTATGACTATGGCTACACCTTC.

The chain has TRBV27 and TRBJ2-2; 7 nucleotides line up with TRBD1. The CDR3 is 18 residues long. J was trimmed by 0 bases and V by 6 bases; bases with no gene match: 13. The germline CDR1 and CDR2 sequences are MNHEY and SMNVEV (reference sequence). The CDR3 region is CASRQGQTVLANTGELFF. The CDR3 DNA reads TGTGCCAGCAGGCAGGGACAGACTGTTCTCGCGAACACCGGGGAGCTGTTTTTT.

The V call is TRBV27, the J call TRBJ2-3; D is unresolved. Germline lookup yields CDR1 MNHEY and CDR2 SMNVEV (reference sequence). Trimming cost V 8 bases and J 0 bases, with 12 bases left between them. There are 14 residues in the CDR3. DNA for the CDR3: TGTGCCAGCCATCAGGAGTCGAGCACAGATACGCAGTATTTT. Its protein product is CASHQESSTDTQYF.

The J gene is TRBJ2-1, the V gene TRBV5-1; 12 bases line up with TRBD2. Germline loops: CDR1 SGHRS, CDR2 YFSETQ. V dropped 3 bases and J dropped 6; count of bases not matched to a gene: 4. CDR3 length equals 15 residues. CDR3 in amino acids: CASSSLAGGSNEQFF. The CDR3 region has the DNA TGCGCCAGCAGCTCTCTAGCGGGAGGGTCCAATGAGCAGTTCTTC.

The V and J genes are TRBV29-1 and TRBJ1-4, with D possibly matching TRBD1 (6 bases). CDR1 SQVTM and CDR2 ANQGSEA come from the germline V gene. The CDR3 totals 15 residues. V was shortened by 1 base and J by 7 bases, with 16 bases between the two germline ends. The CDR3 spells CSVEGTVGVGEKLFF. CDR3 DNA: TGCAGCGTTGAAGGGACAGTCGGGGTTGGTGAAAAACTGTTTTTT.

J is TRBJ1-5 and V is TRBV19; D not certain. This CDR3 spans 14 amino acids. Per germline, CDR1 LNHDA and CDR2 SQIVND (reference sequence). The V and J ends lost 8 bases and 1 base respectively, with 12 bases between them. The CDR3 region is CASSISGSNQPQHF. CDR3 DNA sequence: TGTGCCAGTTCAATTTCGGGGAGCAATCAGCCCCAGCATTTT.

The chain employs TRBV30 and TRBJ1-1; 8 nucleotides match TRBD1. CDR3 length: 11 residues. CDR1 and CDR2 from the germline V gene are GTSNPN and SVGIG (reference sequence). The V and J ends lost 5 bases and 8 bases, in that order; junction bases with no gene match: 4. The CDR3 DNA is TGTGCCTGGGAAGACAGGGGCGAAGCTTTCTTT. Translating gives CAWEDRGEAFF.

This chain uses TRBV5-4 with TRBJ2-7; 11 bases are shared with TRBD2. CDR3 length equals 19 residues. Looked up from germline, CDR1 is SGHNT and CDR2 is YYREEE (reference sequence). V gave up 5 bases and J gave up 2 bases; unmatched junction bases: 18. The CDR3 DNA sequence: TGTGCCAGCAGTTCGGACTCCCGGACTAGCGGGTCATACGCCTACGAGCAGTACTTC. Its translation: CASSSDSRTSGSYAYEQYF.

This clone was seen just once. This chain connects TRBV9 to TRBJ2-7; 12 nucleotides line up with TRBD2. Germline V gene lookup returns CDR1 SGDLS and CDR2 YYNGEE. The CDR3 length is 15 residues. The J segment lost 7 bases and the V segment lost 4 bases, leaving 9 bases of the junction unmatched. The DNA of the CDR3 is TGTGCCAGCAGCTCTCGACTAGCGGGAGTGAGGGAGCAGTACTTC. Translating it yields CASSSRLAGVREQYF.

V is TRBV9 and J is TRBJ1-2; the D is unclear. This CDR3 contains 13 residues. The V end was cut by 5 bases, the J end by 3 bases, with 11 bases between. Germline values: CDR1 SGDLS, CDR2 YYNGEE. DNA for the CDR3: TGTGCCAGCAGTTGGAGGTTTGACTATGGCTACACCTTC. Encoded protein: CASSWRFDYGYTF.

V is TRBV7-3 and J is TRBJ2-7; D perhaps matches TRBD1 (6 bases). The germline V and J ends were trimmed by 0 bases and 2 bases, with 14 bases remaining between them. The CDR3 length is 16 residues. Germline V lookup: CDR1 SGHTA, CDR2 FQGTGA. CDR3 in DNA: TGTGCCAGCAGCTTAACCGCCTCACAGGGAACCTACGAGCAGTACTTC. Its protein is CASSLTASQGTYEQYF.

Concerning this clone: This same CDR3 is encoded by further DNA sequences in the sample. CDR3 bases: TGTGCCTGGAGTGAGGGACAGGGGAATCAGCCCCAGCATTTT. This gives the protein CAWSEGQGNQPQHF. The chain links TRBV30 to TRBJ1-5, with TRBD1 matching over 10 bases. V dropped 1 base and J dropped 4; count of bases not matched to a gene: 1. Per the germline V gene, CDR1 is GTSNPN and CDR2 is SVGIG (reference sequence). There are 14 residues in the CDR3. Filled out from reference TRBV30 and TRBJ1-5, the complete variable domain reads SQTIHQWPATLVQPVGSPLSLECTVEGTSNPNLYWYRQAAGRGLQLLFYSVGIGQISSEVPQNLSASRPQDRQFILSSKKLLLSDSGFYLCAWSEGQGNQPQHFGDGTRLSIL.